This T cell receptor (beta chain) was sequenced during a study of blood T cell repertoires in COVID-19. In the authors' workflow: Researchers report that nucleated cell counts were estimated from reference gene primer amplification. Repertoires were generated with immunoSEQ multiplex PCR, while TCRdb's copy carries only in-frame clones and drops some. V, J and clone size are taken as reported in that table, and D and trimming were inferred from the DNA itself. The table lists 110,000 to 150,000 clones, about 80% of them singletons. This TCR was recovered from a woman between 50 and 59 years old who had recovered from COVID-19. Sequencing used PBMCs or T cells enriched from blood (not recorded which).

The CDR3 coding sequence is TGTGCCAGCAGTATTCTATCCCCTATCCCGAACACCGGGGAGCTGTTTTTT. Its translation is CASSILSPIPNTGELFF. The V gene is TRBV28, the J gene TRBJ2-2; no clear D. Trimming took 5 bases from V and 0 from J, leaving 16 bases between them. This CDR3 has 17 residues. CDR1 is MDHEN, CDR2 SYDVKM, per germline. Full variable domain (outside the CDR3, taken from reference TRBV28 and TRBJ2-2): DVKVTQSSRYLVKRTGEKVFLECVQDMDHENMFWYRQDPGLGLRLIYFSYDVKMKEKGDIPEGYSVSREKKERFSLILESASTNQTSMYLCASSILSPIPNTGELFFGEGSRLTVL.